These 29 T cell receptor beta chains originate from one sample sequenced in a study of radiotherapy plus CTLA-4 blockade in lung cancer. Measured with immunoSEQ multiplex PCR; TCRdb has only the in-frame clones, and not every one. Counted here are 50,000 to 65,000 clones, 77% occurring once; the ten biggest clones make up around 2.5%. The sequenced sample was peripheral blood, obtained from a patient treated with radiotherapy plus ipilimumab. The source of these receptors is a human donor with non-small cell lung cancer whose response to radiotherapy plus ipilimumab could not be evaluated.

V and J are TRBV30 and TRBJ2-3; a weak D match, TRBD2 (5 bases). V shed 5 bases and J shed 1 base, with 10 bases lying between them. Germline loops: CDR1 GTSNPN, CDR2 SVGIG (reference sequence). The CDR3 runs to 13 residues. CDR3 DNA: TGTGCCTGGGGCCTGCGGGGCACAGATACGCAGTATTTT. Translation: CAWGLRGTDTQYF.

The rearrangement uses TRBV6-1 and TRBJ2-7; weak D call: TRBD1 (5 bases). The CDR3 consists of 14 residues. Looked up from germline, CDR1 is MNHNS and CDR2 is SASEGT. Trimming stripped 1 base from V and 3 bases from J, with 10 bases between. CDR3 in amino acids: CASSEGGRVYEQYF. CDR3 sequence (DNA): TGTGCCAGCAGTGAAGGAGGCAGGGTCTACGAGCAGTACTTC.

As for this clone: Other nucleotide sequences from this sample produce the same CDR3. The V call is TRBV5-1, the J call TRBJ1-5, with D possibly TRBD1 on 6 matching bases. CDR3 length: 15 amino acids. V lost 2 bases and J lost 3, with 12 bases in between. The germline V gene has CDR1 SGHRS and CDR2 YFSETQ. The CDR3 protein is CASSFLDSYNQPQHF. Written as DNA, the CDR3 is TGCGCCAGCAGCTTCCTGGACAGTTACAATCAGCCCCAGCATTTT.

In nucleotides, the CDR3 is TGCGCCAGCAGCCGATTTCGACAGGGGGCTATCCAAGAGACCCAGTACTTC. Its translation is CASSRFRQGAIQETQYF. J is TRBJ2-5 and V is TRBV5-1, with 10 nucleotides matching TRBD1. The CDR3 loop spans 17 amino acids. The ends lost 4 bases at V and 1 base at J; junction bases unmatched: 10. CDR1 is SGHRS and CDR2 is YFSETQ in the germline V gene.

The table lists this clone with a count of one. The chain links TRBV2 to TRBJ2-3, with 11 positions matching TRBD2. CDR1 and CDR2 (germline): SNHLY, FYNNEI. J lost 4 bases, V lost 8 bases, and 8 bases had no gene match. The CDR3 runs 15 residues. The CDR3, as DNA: TGTGCCAGCGGGGGGACTAGCGGTCGCGCAGATACGCAGTATTTT. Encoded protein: CASGGTSGRADTQYF.

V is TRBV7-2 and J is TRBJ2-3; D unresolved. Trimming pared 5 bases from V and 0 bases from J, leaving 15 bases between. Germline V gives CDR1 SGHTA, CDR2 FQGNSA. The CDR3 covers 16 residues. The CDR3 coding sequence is TGTGCCAGCAGCCCCCGTTCCTACTCTAGCACAGATACGCAGTATTTT. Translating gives CASSPRSYSSTDTQYF.

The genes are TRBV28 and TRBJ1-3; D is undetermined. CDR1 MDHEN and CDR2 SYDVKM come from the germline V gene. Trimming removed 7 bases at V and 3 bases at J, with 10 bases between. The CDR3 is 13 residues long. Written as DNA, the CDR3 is TGTGCCAGCACCATCCACGGTGGAAACACCATATATTTT. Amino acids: CASTIHGGNTIYF.

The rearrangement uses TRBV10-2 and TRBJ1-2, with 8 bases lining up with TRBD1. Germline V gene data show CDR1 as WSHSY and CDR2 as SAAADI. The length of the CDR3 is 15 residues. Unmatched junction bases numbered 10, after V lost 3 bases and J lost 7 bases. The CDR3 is CASSDPGGGRSGYTF. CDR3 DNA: TGCGCCAGCAGTGACCCAGGGGGCGGAAGATCTGGCTACACCTTC.

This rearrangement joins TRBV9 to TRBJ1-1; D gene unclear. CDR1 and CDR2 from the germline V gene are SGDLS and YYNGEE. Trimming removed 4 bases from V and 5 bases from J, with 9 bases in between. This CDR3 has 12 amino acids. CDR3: CASSLDGTEAFF. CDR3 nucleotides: TGTGCCAGCAGCCTTGACGGGACTGAAGCTTTCTTT.

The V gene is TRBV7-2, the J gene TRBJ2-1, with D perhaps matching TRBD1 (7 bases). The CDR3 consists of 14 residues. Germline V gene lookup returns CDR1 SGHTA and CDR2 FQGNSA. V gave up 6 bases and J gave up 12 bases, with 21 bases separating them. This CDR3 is CASSPRNGQEGQFF. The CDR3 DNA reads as TGTGCCAGCAGTCCCCGTAACGGACAGGAGGGGCAGTTCTTC.

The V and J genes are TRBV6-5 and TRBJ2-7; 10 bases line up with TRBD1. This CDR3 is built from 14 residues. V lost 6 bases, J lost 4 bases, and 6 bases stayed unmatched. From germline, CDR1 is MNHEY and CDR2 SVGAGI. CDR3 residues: CASSPGQGIYEQYF. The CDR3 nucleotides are TGTGCCAGCAGCCCGGGACAGGGGATATACGAGCAGTACTTC.

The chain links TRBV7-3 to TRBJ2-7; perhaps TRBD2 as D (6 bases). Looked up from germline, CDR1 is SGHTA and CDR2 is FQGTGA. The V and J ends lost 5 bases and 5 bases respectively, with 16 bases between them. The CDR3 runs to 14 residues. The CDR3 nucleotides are TGTGCCAGCAGCCCCGGGGGTATGCCACACGAGCAGTACTTC. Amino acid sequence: CASSPGGMPHEQYF.

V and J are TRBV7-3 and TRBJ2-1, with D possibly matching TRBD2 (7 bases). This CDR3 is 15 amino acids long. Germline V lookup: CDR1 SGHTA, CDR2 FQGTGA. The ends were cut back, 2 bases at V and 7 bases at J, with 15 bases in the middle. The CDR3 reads CASSLLGGAGNEQFF. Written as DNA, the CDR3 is TGTGCCAGCAGCTTACTAGGGGGGGCCGGGAATGAGCAGTTCTTC.

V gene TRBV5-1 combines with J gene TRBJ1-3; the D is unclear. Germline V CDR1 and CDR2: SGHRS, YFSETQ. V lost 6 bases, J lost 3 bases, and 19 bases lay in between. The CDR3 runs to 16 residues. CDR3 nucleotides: TGCGCCAGCACCCCTTCCGGCGGGTTCGGTGGAAACACCATATATTTT. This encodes CASTPSGGFGGNTIYF.

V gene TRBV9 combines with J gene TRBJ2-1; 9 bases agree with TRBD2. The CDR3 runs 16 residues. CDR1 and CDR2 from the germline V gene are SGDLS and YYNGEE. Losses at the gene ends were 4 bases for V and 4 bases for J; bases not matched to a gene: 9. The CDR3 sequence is CASSPKIAGEYNEQFF. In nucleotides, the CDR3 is TGTGCCAGCAGCCCCAAAATAGCGGGGGAATACAATGAGCAGTTCTTC. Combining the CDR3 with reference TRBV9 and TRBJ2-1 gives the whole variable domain DSGVTQTPKHLITATGQRVTLRCSPRSGDLSVYWYQQSLDQGLQFLIQYYNGEERAKGNILERFSAQQFPDLHSELNLSSLELGDSALYFCASSPKIAGEYNEQFFGPGTRLTVL.

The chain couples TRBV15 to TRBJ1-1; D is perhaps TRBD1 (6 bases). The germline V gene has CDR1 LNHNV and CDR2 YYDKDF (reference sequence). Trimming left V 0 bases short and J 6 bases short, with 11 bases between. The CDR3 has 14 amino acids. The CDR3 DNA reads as TGTGCCACCAGCAGAGATCGAGGACAGCCTGAAGCTTTCTTT. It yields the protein CATSRDRGQPEAFF.

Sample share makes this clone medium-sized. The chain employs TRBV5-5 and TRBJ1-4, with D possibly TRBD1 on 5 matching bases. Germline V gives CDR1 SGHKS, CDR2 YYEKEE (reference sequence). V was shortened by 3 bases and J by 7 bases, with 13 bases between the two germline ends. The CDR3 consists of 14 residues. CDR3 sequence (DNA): TGTGCCAGCAGCTCGCAGGGATTCGGTGAAAAACTGTTTTTT. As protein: CASSSQGFGEKLFF.

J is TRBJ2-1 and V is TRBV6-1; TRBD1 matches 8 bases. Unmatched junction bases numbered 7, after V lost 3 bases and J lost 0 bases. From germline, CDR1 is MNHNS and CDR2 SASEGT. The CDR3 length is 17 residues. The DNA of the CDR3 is TGTGCCAGCAGTGACCGGACAGGGAAGACCTCCTACAATGAGCAGTTCTTC. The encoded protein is CASSDRTGKTSYNEQFF.

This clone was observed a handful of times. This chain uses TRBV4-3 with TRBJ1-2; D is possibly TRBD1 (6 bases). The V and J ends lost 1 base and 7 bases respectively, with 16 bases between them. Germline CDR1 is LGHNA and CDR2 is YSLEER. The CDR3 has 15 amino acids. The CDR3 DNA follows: TGCGCCAGCAGCCAAGCCTCCGGGGGGGCCGGTGGCTACACCTTC. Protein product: CASSQASGGAGGYTF.

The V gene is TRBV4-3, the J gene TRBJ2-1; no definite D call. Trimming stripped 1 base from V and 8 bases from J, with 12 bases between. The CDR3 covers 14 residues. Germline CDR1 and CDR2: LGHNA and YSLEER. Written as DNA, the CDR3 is TGCGCCAGCAGCCAAGCGCGTTCCGAAGATGAGCAGTTCTTC. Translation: CASSQARSEDEQFF.

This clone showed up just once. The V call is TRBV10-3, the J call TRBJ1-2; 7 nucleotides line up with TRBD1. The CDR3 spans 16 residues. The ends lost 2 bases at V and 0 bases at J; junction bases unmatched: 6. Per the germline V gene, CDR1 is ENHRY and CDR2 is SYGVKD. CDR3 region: CAISEGGTASNYGYTF. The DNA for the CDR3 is TGTGCCATCAGTGAGGGGGGGACAGCCTCTAACTATGGCTACACCTTC.

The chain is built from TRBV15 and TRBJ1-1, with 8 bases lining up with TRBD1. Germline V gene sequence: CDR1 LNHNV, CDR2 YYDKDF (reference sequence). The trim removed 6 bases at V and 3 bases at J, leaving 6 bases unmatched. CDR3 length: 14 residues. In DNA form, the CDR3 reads TGTGCCACCAGTCCAGGGGGCAGGGACACTGAAGCTTTCTTT. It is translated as CATSPGGRDTEAFF.

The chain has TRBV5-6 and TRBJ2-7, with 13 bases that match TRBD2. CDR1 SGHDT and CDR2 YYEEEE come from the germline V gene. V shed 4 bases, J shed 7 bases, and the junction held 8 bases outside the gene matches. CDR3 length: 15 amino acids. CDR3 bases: TGTGCCAGCAGCCGTACTAGCGGGAGGGGTAGGGAGCAGTACTTC. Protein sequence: CASSRTSGRGREQYF.

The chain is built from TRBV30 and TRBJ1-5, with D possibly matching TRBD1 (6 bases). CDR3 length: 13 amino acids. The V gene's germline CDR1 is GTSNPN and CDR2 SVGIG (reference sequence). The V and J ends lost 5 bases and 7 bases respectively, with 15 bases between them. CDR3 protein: CAWGQPGRQPQHF. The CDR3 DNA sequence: TGTGCCTGGGGACAGCCCGGGCGACAGCCCCAGCATTTT.

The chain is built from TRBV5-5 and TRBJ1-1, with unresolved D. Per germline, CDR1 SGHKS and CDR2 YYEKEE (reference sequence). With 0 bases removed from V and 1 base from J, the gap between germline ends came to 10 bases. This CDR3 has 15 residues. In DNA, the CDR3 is TGTGCCAGCAGCTTGGCGTCGACTCGGAACACTGAAGCTTTCTTT. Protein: CASSLASTRNTEAFF.

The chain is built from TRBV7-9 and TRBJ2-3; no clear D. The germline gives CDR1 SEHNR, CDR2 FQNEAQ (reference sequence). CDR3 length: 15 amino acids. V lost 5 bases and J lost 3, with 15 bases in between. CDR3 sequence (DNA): TGTGCCAGCAGCCCCTACCCGGCAGGAACAGATACGCAGTATTTT. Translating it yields CASSPYPAGTDTQYF.

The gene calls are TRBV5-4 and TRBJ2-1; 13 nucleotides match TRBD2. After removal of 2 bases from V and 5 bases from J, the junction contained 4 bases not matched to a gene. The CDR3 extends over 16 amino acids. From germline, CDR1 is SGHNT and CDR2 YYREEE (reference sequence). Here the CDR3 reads CASSFGLAGVNNEQFF. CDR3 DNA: TGTGCCAGCAGCTTTGGACTAGCGGGAGTCAACAATGAGCAGTTCTTC. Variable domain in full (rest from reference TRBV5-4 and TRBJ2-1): ETGVTQSPTHLIKTRGQQVTLRCSSQSGHNTVSWYQQALGQGPQFIFQYYREEENGRGNFPPRFSGLQFPNYSSELNVNALELDDSALYLCASSFGLAGVNNEQFFGPGTRLTVL.

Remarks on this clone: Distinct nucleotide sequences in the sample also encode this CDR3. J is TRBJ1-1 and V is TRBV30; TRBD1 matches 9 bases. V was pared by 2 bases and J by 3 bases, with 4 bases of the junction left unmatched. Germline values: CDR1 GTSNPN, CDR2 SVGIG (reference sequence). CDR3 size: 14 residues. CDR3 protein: CAWSLTGGYTEAFF. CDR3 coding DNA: TGTGCCTGGAGTCTTACAGGGGGCTACACTGAAGCTTTCTTT. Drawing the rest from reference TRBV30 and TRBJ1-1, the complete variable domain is SQTIHQWPATLVQPVGSPLSLECTVEGTSNPNLYWYRQAAGRGLQLLFYSVGIGQISSEVPQNLSASRPQDRQFILSSKKLLLSDSGFYLCAWSLTGGYTEAFFGQGTRLTVV.

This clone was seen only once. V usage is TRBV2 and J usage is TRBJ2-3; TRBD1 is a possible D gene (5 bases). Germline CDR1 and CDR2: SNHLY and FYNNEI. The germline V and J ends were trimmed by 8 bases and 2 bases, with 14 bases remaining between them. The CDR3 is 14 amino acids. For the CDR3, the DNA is TGTGCCAGCGCCATGGGGCCTCTCACAGATACGCAGTATTTT. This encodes CASAMGPLTDTQYF.